The 11 T cell receptor beta chains presented below share a single source sample, sequenced in a study of CD8+CD57+ T cells in acquired aplastic anemia. The authors sequenced patients whose flow cytometry had shown CD8+CD57+ cell expansion. Both TCR beta VDJ combination and CDR3 sequence profiling were carried out. Genomic DNA was the template for this profiling. TCRdb called the reads again in MiXCR, with one record for every CDR3 protein. The table includes 150,000 or so distinct CDR3 sequences, about 52% detected once. The sequencing sample was made of sorted CD4+, CD8+, or CD8+CD57+ T cells (not recorded which) from PBMCs. The origin of the receptors is a human donor with aplastic anemia.

The V and J genes are TRBV11-2 and TRBJ1-3; 7 nucleotides align to TRBD1. The CDR3 contains 16 residues. The V gene end was trimmed by 1 base and the J gene end by 4 bases; junction bases not matched to a gene: 7. Germline CDR1 is SGHAT and CDR2 is FQNNGV. The CDR3 region has the DNA TGTGCCAGCAGCTTAGTGGAACAGGGGTGCGGAAACACCATATATTTT. This encodes CASSLVEQGCGNTIYF.

The chain uses TRBV6-5 and TRBJ2-1, with 8 bases matching TRBD2. Trimming cost V 2 bases and J 4 bases; bases outside gene matches: 4. From germline, CDR1 is MNHEY and CDR2 SVGAGI. The CDR3 consists of 15 residues. The CDR3 nucleotides read TGTGCCAGCAGTTACGAGATAGCGGGATACAATGAGCAGTTCTTC. It encodes CASSYEIAGYNEQFF.

Many counts were recorded for this clonotype. The rearrangement uses TRBV6-5 and TRBJ2-3; TRBD2 aligns across 7 bases. This CDR3 has 13 residues. Germline CDR1 and CDR2: MNHEY and SVGAGI. J was trimmed by 9 bases and V by 2 bases; bases with no gene match: 5. CDR3 sequence (DNA): TGTGCCAGCAGTTACACCCAGGGAGGGACGCAGTATTTT. Its translation: CASSYTQGGTQYF.

The chain uses TRBV19 and TRBJ1-4; 7 nucleotides match TRBD1. This CDR3 spans 13 amino acids. Germline trimming cut 10 bases from V and 7 bases from J; bases unmatched to any gene: 9. The V gene's germline CDR1 is LNHDA and CDR2 SQIVND (reference sequence). This chain's CDR3 is CATKHQGVEKLFF. The CDR3 nucleotides are TGTGCCACTAAACATCAGGGGGTTGAAAAACTGTTTTTT.

This clonotype appeared many times. The chain employs TRBV11-2 and TRBJ2-7, with 10 bases identical to TRBD2. Germline CDR1 reads SGHAT; CDR2 reads FQNNGV. The V gene end was trimmed by 2 bases and the J gene end by 3 bases; junction bases not matched to a gene: 1. The CDR3 consists of 14 residues. The CDR3 is CASSLLAGDYEQYF. In DNA, the CDR3 is TGTGCCAGCAGCTTACTAGCGGGGGACTACGAGCAGTACTTC.

This sequence joins TRBV10-3 and TRBJ1-1, with 7 positions matching TRBD1. The ends lost 4 bases at V and 3 bases at J; junction bases unmatched: 2. Per germline, CDR1 ENHRY and CDR2 SYGVKD. The CDR3 has 13 residues. CDR3 protein: CAISGDRDTEAFF. In DNA, the CDR3 is TGTGCCATCAGTGGAGACAGGGACACTGAAGCTTTCTTT.

Sample share makes this clonotype medium-sized (0.01 to 0.1%). The V call is TRBV5-5, the J call TRBJ2-7, with TRBD1 identical over 9 bases. The CDR3 extends over 14 amino acids. Unmatched junction bases numbered 2, after V lost 3 bases and J lost 1 base. Per germline, CDR1 SGHKS and CDR2 YYEKEE (reference sequence). CDR3 in amino acids: CASSSGTGSYEQYF. CDR3 coding DNA: TGTGCCAGCAGCTCCGGGACAGGGTCCTACGAGCAGTACTTC. Supplemented by reference TRBV5-5 and TRBJ2-7, the full variable domain reads DAGVTQSPTHLIKTRGQQVTLRCSPISGHKSVSWYQQVLGQGPQFIFQYYEKEERGRGNFPDRFSARQFPNYSSELNVNALLLGDSALYLCASSSGTGSYEQYFGPGTRLTVT.

The gene calls are TRBV6-1 and TRBJ2-5, with TRBD1 matching 9 bases. CDR1 is MNHNS, CDR2 SASEGT, per germline. CDR3 size: 15 residues. The junction had 14 bases not matched to a gene; V was cut back by 6 bases and J by 9 bases. The CDR3 nucleotides read TGTGCCAGCAGAGACGGACAGGGGAGTAATCAGCCCCAGTACTTC. Amino acid sequence: CASRDGQGSNQPQYF.

This clonotype was detected only a few times. This rearrangement joins TRBV7-8 to TRBJ2-7; TRBD1 matches 9 bases. This CDR3 is 15 amino acids long. Germline values: CDR1 SGHVS, CDR2 FQNEAQ. The V and J ends lost 2 bases and 2 bases, in that order; junction bases with no gene match: 4. CDR3 amino acids: CASSLWDRATYEQYF. The DNA of the CDR3 is TGTGCCAGCAGCTTATGGGACAGGGCAACCTACGAGCAGTACTTC. The variable domain in full, with the rest retrieved from reference TRBV7-8 and TRBJ2-7, is GAGVSQSPRYKVAKRGQDVALRCDPISGHVSLFWYQQALGQGPEFLTYFQNEAQLDKSGLPSDRFFAERPEGSVSTLKIQRTQQEDSAVYLCASSLWDRATYEQYFGPGTRLTVT.

The chain is built from TRBV19 and TRBJ1-5; D unresolved. Per germline, CDR1 LNHDA and CDR2 SQIVND (reference sequence). The CDR3 consists of 14 residues. Trimming removed 1 base at V and 2 bases at J, with 6 bases between. CDR3 nucleotide sequence: TGTGCCAGTAGTATAGCCGGACGCAATCAGCCCCAGCATTTT. Encoded protein: CASSIAGRNQPQHF. The variable domain in full, with the rest retrieved from reference TRBV19 and TRBJ1-5, is DGGITQSPKYLFRKEGQNVTLSCEQNLNHDAMYWYRQDPGQGLRLIYYSQIVNDFQKGDIAEGYSVSREKKESFPLTVTSAQKNPTAFYLCASSIAGRNQPQHFGDGTRLSIL.

This rearrangement joins TRBV19 to TRBJ2-1; 13 nucleotides align to TRBD2. The CDR3 contains 15 residues. The germline gives CDR1 LNHDA, CDR2 SQIVND (reference sequence). V was clipped by 3 bases and J by 6 bases; unmatched bases: 2. The CDR3 here is CASSIWTSGGNEQFF. In DNA, the CDR3 is TGTGCCAGTAGTATTTGGACTAGCGGGGGCAATGAGCAGTTCTTC.